A selection of T cell receptor beta chains follows, all from one sample in a study of CD8+ T cells in alopecia areata. Here immunoSEQ multiplex PCR was the method, and the copy in TCRdb shows in-frame clones only, minus some. The repertoire includes some 200,000 clones, approximately 56% of them detected once, and roughly 14% sits in the top ten. The sequenced sample was CD4+ T cells sorted from blood, obtained at week 0. All receptors come from a human donor with alopecia areata. Both conserved end residues are part of each CDR3. A D gene is named only where the DNA matches it firmly. Size is stated for part of the rows, as once, few or many counts, or as a class when the clone is expanded.

>TRBJ2-7|TRBV7-9|many|.
TGTGCCAGCAGCGACCGGACAGCCTACGAGCAGTACTTC
CASSDRTAYEQYF
>TRBJ1-1|TRBV4-1|.|TRBD1
TGCGCCAGCAGCCCAAGGGACAGAGGGAACACTGAAGCTTTCTTT
CASSPRDRGNTEAFF
>TRBJ2-3|TRBV11-2|few|TRBD2
TGTGCCAGCAGCTTAGCCCCTAGCGGGGGGACGGGAGATACGCAGTATTTT
CASSLAPSGGTGDTQYF
>TRBJ1-2|TRBV6-5|.|.
TGTGCCAGCAGTCAGCAGGGGTACGGCTACACCTTC
CASSQQGYGYTF
>TRBJ2-3|TRBV30|.|.
TGTGCCTGGAGTGTACAGGGCGCAGATACGCAGTATTTT
CAWSVQGADTQYF
>TRBJ1-4|TRBV12-5|few|.
TGTGCTAGTGGTTTGGAAGCCGGGAGGAAGAATGAAAAACTGTTTTTT
CASGLEAGRKNEKLFF
>TRBJ2-7|TRBV25-1|.|.
TGTGCCAGCAGTGAACCGGGAGAAGGAACGAACGAGCAGTACTTC
CASSEPGEGTNEQYF
>TRBJ2-5|TRBV2|.|.
TGTGCCAGCAGTGCGGGGATTCAAGAGACCCAGTACTTC
CASSAGIQETQYF
>TRBJ2-5|TRBV29-1|.|.
TGCAGCGTTGGGTTAGGGGTAGGATCAGAGACCCAGTACTTC
CSVGLGVGSETQYF
>TRBJ1-2|TRBV29-1|.|TRBD1
TGCAGCGTTGAAGAAGGGGACAGGGGGGACTATGGCTACACCTTC
CSVEEGDRGDYGYTF
>TRBJ1-1|TRBV30|.|.
TGTGCCTTCAACGGGGGGCAGTTACGAGGAACTGAAGCTTTCTTT
CAFNGGQLRGTEAFF
>TRBJ2-7|TRBV28|few|.
TGTGCCAGCAGCCCCGGACTTTTGATGAGGGAGCAGTACTTC
CASSPGLLMREQYF
>TRBJ2-5|TRBV29-1|.|.
TGCAGCGTTGAAGTGCCCAGGATCCAAGAGACCCAGTACTTC
CSVEVPRIQETQYF
>TRBJ1-5|TRBV2|.|.
TGTGCCAGCAGACAGGGCGTTTCTCAGCCCCAGCATTTT
CASRQGVSQPQHF
>TRBJ1-3|TRBV30|.|.
TGTGCCTGGAGTGCAATCCCTGGAAACACCATATATTTT
CAWSAIPGNTIYF
>TRBJ1-1|TRBV30|few|.
TGTGCCTGGAGCGGACAGCGCACTGAAGCTTTCTTT
CAWSGQRTEAFF
>TRBJ2-3|TRBV29-1|once|.
TGCAGCGCCGAGGCGGGGAACACAGATACGCAGTATTTT
CSAEAGNTDTQYF
>TRBJ1-5|TRBV4-2|few|.
TGTGCCAGCAGCCAAGACCGGAATCAGCCCCAGCATTTT
CASSQDRNQPQHF
>TRBJ2-5|TRBV2|once|.
TGTGCCAGCAGTGGCGACCAAGAGACCCAGTACTTC
CASSGDQETQYF
>TRBJ1-5|TRBV30|.|.
TGTGCCTGGAGCGGGAACAACAATCAGCCCCAGCATTTT
CAWSGNNNQPQHF
>TRBJ1-5|TRBV30|once|.
TGTGCCTGGAGTCAACAGGTATTTCAGCCCCAGCATTTT
CAWSQQVFQPQHF
>TRBJ1-1|TRBV5-1|few|.
TGCGCCAGCAGCTTGGAGGGACATAACACTGAAGCTTTCTTT
CASSLEGHNTEAFF
>TRBJ2-7|TRBV11-1|.|.
TGTGCCAGCAGCTTCGGCAGAGCCTACGAGCAGTACTTC
CASSFGRAYEQYF
>TRBJ2-7|TRBV6-5|.|.
TGTGCCAGCAGTCCGGGCGGGGAGCAGTACTTC
CASSPGGEQYF
>TRBJ2-7|TRBV18|.|.
TGTGCCAGCTCACCCAACTACTACGAGCAGTACTTC
CASSPNYYEQYF
>TRBJ1-5|TRBV7-8|few|.
TGTGCCAGCAGCTTAGAGCGAGGCAATCAGCCCCAGCATTTT
CASSLERGNQPQHF
>TRBJ2-5|TRBV5-1|.|.
TGCGCCAGCAGCTTGGGAGCAGGGCGAGAGACCCAGTACTTC
CASSLGAGRETQYF
>TRBJ1-4|TRBV14|few|.
TGTGCCAGCAGCCGGGTCGGCGAAAAACTGTTTTTT
CASSRVGEKLFF
>TRBJ1-3|TRBV15|.|.
TGTGCCACCAGCGAGGGACCCGGACGCAGCTCTGGAAACACCATATATTTT
CATSEGPGRSSGNTIYF
>TRBJ2-7|TRBV30|.|.
TGTGCCTGGAGTGTACAGGGTTTGTCTTACGAGCAGTACTTC
CAWSVQGLSYEQYF
>TRBJ2-5|TRBV10-2|.|.
TGCGCCAGCAGTGATCTAAGGTCGTCGGGAGAAGAGACCCAGTACTTC
CASSDLRSSGEETQYF
>TRBJ2-5|TRBV29-1|few|.
TGCAGCGTTGAAGCTATGGACTGGGAGACCCAGTACTTC
CSVEAMDWETQYF
>TRBJ1-5|TRBV30|.|.
TGTGCCTGGAGTAATTCACTTAATCAGCCCCAGCATTTT
CAWSNSLNQPQHF
>TRBJ2-7|TRBV7-9|.|TRBD1
TGTGCCAGCAGCTTTCAGGGGGCAGGCTTGTCGCCCTACGAGCAGTACTTC
CASSFQGAGLSPYEQYF
>TRBJ2-2|TRBV19|.|.
TGTGCCAGTAGTATGCAGGAAGGATGGAACACCGGGGAGCTGTTTTTT
CASSMQEGWNTGELFF
>TRBJ2-5|TRBV18|.|.
TGTGCCAGCTCACCATCCAACGGATGGGGGACCCAGTACTTC
CASSPSNGWGTQYF
>TRBJ2-5|TRBV7-8|.|.
TGTGCCAGCAGCTCAAGTTACCAAGAGACCCAGTACTTC
CASSSSYQETQYF
>TRBJ1-3|TRBV29-1|few|.
TGCAGCTATGGGTGGGGAAACACCATATATTTT
CSYGWGNTIYF
>TRBJ2-6|TRBV11-3|.|.
TGTGCCAGCAGCGGTCAGGCCGGGGCCAACGTCCTGACTTTC
CASSGQAGANVLTF
>TRBJ2-5|TRBV25-1|.|.
TGTGCCAGCAGTGACAGGGGAGGATCGGAGACCCAGTACTTC
CASSDRGGSETQYF
>TRBJ1-1|TRBV29-1|.|.
TGCAGCGTTCTGGGGGTTTTTGGAGCTTTCTTT
CSVLGVFGAFF
>TRBJ1-1|TRBV29-1|.|TRBD1
TGCAGCGTTGATAGGGCGCAGGGGGAATGGAACACTGAAGCTTTCTTT
CSVDRAQGEWNTEAFF
>TRBJ2-5|TRBV5-1|.|TRBD1
TGCGCCAGCAGCGAGCGGACAGGGTCGGAGACCCAGTACTTC
CASSERTGSETQYF
>TRBJ1-2|TRBV4-1|.|.
TGCGCCAGCAGCCAAGTGGGGACCCCGAGGGCGGACGCGAATGGCTACACCTTC
CASSQVGTPRADANGYTF
>TRBJ2-5|TRBV29-1|.|.
TGCAGCGTTGAGGTTGGGAGAGGGGTAGAGACCCAGTACTTC
CSVEVGRGVETQYF
>TRBJ2-2|TRBV11-3|.|.
TGTGCCAGCGGGGACCCAAATATTCGGGGGCCCAGTGGCGGGGAGCTGTTTTTT
CASGDPNIRGPSGGELFF
>TRBJ1-1|TRBV4-2|.|.
TGTGCCAGCAGCCAGGATAACACTGAAGCTTTCTTT
CASSQDNTEAFF
>TRBJ2-5|TRBV5-6|.|.
TGTGCCAGCAGCTTTCGGGAGACCCAGTACTTC
CASSFRETQYF
>TRBJ1-4|TRBV4-1|.|.
TGCGCCAGCAGCCAAGGGGCTCGGGAAAAACTGTTTTTT
CASSQGAREKLFF
>TRBJ2-1|TRBV5-1|.|TRBD2
TGCGCCACCCGGACTAGTTTCTCCTACAATGAGCAGTTCTTC
CATRTSFSYNEQFF